Following are 24 T cell receptor beta chains from one sample sequenced in a study of early T cells in non-severe SARS-CoV-2 infection. One entry per CDR3 protein results from TCRdb running MiXCR on the 5' RACE reads. The table lists 90,000 to 130,000 distinct CDR3 sequences, roughly 12% of them singletons. Here the sequenced sample was whole blood, taken at baseline. All receptors come from an adult who was a healthcare worker with PCR-confirmed SARS-CoV-2 infection or an uninfected control (not recorded which).

The J gene is TRBJ2-2, the V gene TRBV7-6; D perhaps matches TRBD2 (6 bases). There are 16 residues in the CDR3. In germline, CDR1 is SGHVS, CDR2 FNYEAQ. With 1 base removed from V and 2 bases from J, the gap between germline ends came to 11 bases. CDR3 bases: TGTGCCAGCAGCTTAGGGCTAGCGCAAAACACCGGGGAGCTGTTTTTT. This sequence encodes CASSLGLAQNTGELFF.

The rearrangement joins TRBV6-5 to TRBJ1-6; unclear D gene. Germline-derived CDR1 and CDR2 are MNHEY and SVGAGI. CDR3 length: 14 residues. V was clipped by 5 bases and J by 7 bases, with 12 bases between them. The CDR3 DNA follows: TGTGCCAGCAGTCAACAAGGGCGGAATTCACCCCTCCACTTT. It encodes CASSQQGRNSPLHF.

In its sample, this clonotype was seen a few times. This chain joins TRBV29-1 and TRBJ2-7; the D is unclear. Germline CDR1 is SQVTM and CDR2 is ANQGSEA. This CDR3 comprises 13 residues. V was shortened by 7 bases and J by 2 bases, with 15 bases between the two germline ends. The CDR3 bases are TGCAGCGGCCTTTCGGGCCCCGCCTACGAGCAGTACTTC. Translated, it gives CSGLSGPAYEQYF.

The chain couples TRBV29-1 to TRBJ2-2; D not certain. Germline V CDR1 and CDR2: SQVTM, ANQGSEA. The CDR3 contains 14 residues. V was pared by 6 bases and J by 0 bases, with 11 bases between. The CDR3 here is CSVPRAANTGELFF. The CDR3, as DNA: TGCAGCGTCCCCCGGGCCGCGAACACCGGGGAGCTGTTTTTT.

The chain is built from TRBV6-1 and TRBJ2-2; 8 bases line up with TRBD1. The ends lost 6 bases at V and 2 bases at J; junction bases unmatched: 14. Germline CDR1 reads MNHNS; CDR2 reads SASEGT. This CDR3 is 18 amino acids long. The CDR3 protein is CASRRDPGQAANTGELFF. The DNA of the CDR3 is TGTGCCAGCAGGAGGGATCCGGGACAGGCGGCTAACACCGGGGAGCTGTTTTTT.

This clonotype was observed a few times. The J gene is TRBJ1-4, the V gene TRBV7-6, with a tentative D call TRBD1 (6 bases). Germline assignment: CDR1 SGHVS and CDR2 FNYEAQ. The V end was cut by 6 bases, the J end by 8 bases, with 13 bases between. The CDR3 is 13 residues long. The CDR3 sequence is CASSRTEGEKLFF. The CDR3 DNA reads TGTGCCAGCAGTCGGACAGAGGGGGAAAAACTGTTTTTT. Based on the CDR3 plus reference TRBV7-6 and TRBJ1-4, the full variable domain is GAGVSQSPRYKVTKRGQDVALRCDPISGHVSLYWYRQALGQGPEFLTYFNYEAQQDKSGLPNDRFSAERPEGSISTLTIQRTEQRDSAMYRCASSRTEGEKLFFGSGTQLSVL.

This clonotype was counted between two and nine times. Compared with germline, one end of the junction differs, possibly owing to a read error. The V and J genes are TRBV2 and TRBJ2-1, with D possibly TRBD2 on 6 matching bases. The CDR3 contains 15 residues. Germline CDR1 is SNHLY and CDR2 is FYNNEI. The CDR3 nucleotides are TGTGCCAGCAGGGAAGGGGAGGCCGTAACCAATGAGCAGTTCTTC. Translation gives CASREGEAVTNEQFF.

The V gene is TRBV7-2, the J gene TRBJ1-2, with 7 bases that match TRBD1. This CDR3 region has 13 residues. CDR1 and CDR2 (germline): SGHTA, FQGNSA. V was clipped by 4 bases and J by 8 bases; unmatched bases: 7. The CDR3 is CASSSYDRAGYTF. The CDR3 bases are TGTGCCAGCAGCTCTTACGACAGGGCCGGCTACACCTTC.

This clonotype was picked up a small number of times. The V gene is TRBV2, the J gene TRBJ2-2; 11 nucleotides line up with TRBD2. The V segment lost 10 bases and the J segment 5 bases; nucleotides outside the gene matches: 12. CDR3 length: 16 amino acids. The germline V gene has CDR1 SNHLY and CDR2 FYNNEI. The CDR3 DNA sequence: TGTGCCACCCAAGGGCCTAGCGGGAGGCGGACCGGGGAGCTGTTTTTT. It yields the protein CATQGPSGRRTGELFF.

This clonotype has a handful of counts. The chain uses TRBV28 and TRBJ2-1; 7 positions match TRBD1. The V gene's germline CDR1 is MDHEN and CDR2 SYDVKM. V lost 6 bases to trimming and J lost 7 bases; unmatched junction nucleotides: 9. There are 14 residues in the CDR3. The CDR3 nucleotides read TGTGCCAGCAGCCTAGAAGGGGGCTGGAATGAGCAGTTCTTC. As protein: CASSLEGGWNEQFF.

Only a few counts were recorded for this clonotype. V and J are TRBV28 and TRBJ2-5; TRBD2 aligns across 9 bases. After removal of 2 bases from V and 4 bases from J, the junction contained 2 bases not matched to a gene. CDR1 is MDHEN, CDR2 SYDVKM, per germline. This CDR3 region has 14 residues. The CDR3 DNA sequence: TGTGCCAGCAGTTTAGCGGGAGGGCTAGAGACCCAGTACTTC. Encoded protein: CASSLAGGLETQYF.

This chain joins TRBV29-1 and TRBJ2-6; the match to TRBD1 covers 8 bases. CDR1 and CDR2 (germline): SQVTM, ANQGSEA. CDR3 length equals 16 residues. After removal of 3 bases from V and 1 base from J, the junction contained 5 bases not matched to a gene. CDR3 residues: CSVETRGQSGANVLTF. The CDR3 DNA is TGCAGCGTTGAGACCAGGGGGCAGTCTGGGGCCAACGTCCTGACTTTC.

The CDR3 is CASSLYYEQYF. DNA for the CDR3: TGTGCCAGCAGCCTTTACTACGAGCAGTACTTC. The gene calls are TRBV7-9 and TRBJ2-7, with no clear D. The CDR3 runs 11 residues. Trimming removed 5 bases from V and 3 bases from J, with 5 bases in between. The germline V gene encodes CDR1 SEHNR and CDR2 FQNEAQ (reference sequence).

This clonotype was counted between two and nine times. V usage is TRBV18 and J usage is TRBJ2-7; D is possibly TRBD2 (6 bases). Germline V lookup: CDR1 KGHSH, CDR2 LQKENI. V lost 6 bases, J lost 0 bases, and 12 bases lay in between. The CDR3 is made up of 14 amino acids. CDR3: CASSILRDSYEQYF. CDR3 bases: TGTGCCAGCTCGATTCTGCGGGACTCCTACGAGCAGTACTTC.

V gene TRBV5-1 combines with J gene TRBJ2-6; the match to TRBD1 covers 7 bases. The ends lost 6 bases at V and 0 bases at J; junction bases unmatched: 12. CDR3 length equals 18 residues. CDR1 is SGHRS and CDR2 is YFSETQ in the germline V gene. The CDR3 nucleotides read TGCGCCAGCACCTCGACGGGACAGACCTTCTCTGGGGCCAACGTCCTGACTTTC. This codes for CASTSTGQTFSGANVLTF.

This chain links TRBV6-5 with TRBJ2-3; TRBD1 aligns across 9 bases. Losses at the gene ends were 2 bases for V and 6 bases for J; bases not matched to a gene: 3. The CDR3 totals 14 residues. The V gene's germline CDR1 is MNHEY and CDR2 SVGAGI. CDR3 region: CASSYAGQGDTQYF. CDR3 nucleotide sequence: TGTGCCAGCAGTTACGCCGGACAGGGGGATACGCAGTATTTT.

This clonotype showed up many times. J is TRBJ2-7 and V is TRBV28, with 14 bases aligning to TRBD2. This CDR3 comprises 19 residues. Germline V gene sequence: CDR1 MDHEN, CDR2 SYDVKM. The J segment lost 2 bases and the V segment lost 3 bases, leaving 12 bases of the junction unmatched. DNA for the CDR3: TGTGCCAGCAGTTTTCCGACTAGCGGGAGGGCCACCAAGACCTACGAGCAGTACTTC. Encoded protein: CASSFPTSGRATKTYEQYF.

This clonotype has a handful of counts. V gene TRBV19 combines with J gene TRBJ2-5; D call uncertain. CDR1 is LNHDA, CDR2 SQIVND, per germline (reference sequence). Deletions cut 7 bases from V and 4 bases from J, with 13 bases between. The CDR3 runs to 13 residues. The CDR3 loop reads CASNNPAVETQYF. The CDR3 coding sequence is TGTGCCAGTAATAACCCTGCCGTAGAGACCCAGTACTTC.

This clonotype was observed many times. J is TRBJ2-6 and V is TRBV29-1; D gene unclear. CDR1 is SQVTM and CDR2 is ANQGSEA in the germline V gene. The length of the CDR3 is 13 residues. V was clipped by 4 bases and J by 0 bases, with 4 bases between them. DNA of the CDR3: TGCAGCGTTGGATTCTCTGGGGCCAACGTCCTGACTTTC. Translated, it gives CSVGFSGANVLTF.

V is TRBV6-6 and J is TRBJ1-1; possible D gene TRBD1, 5 bases. The CDR3 has 16 amino acids. Germline CDR1 is MNHNY and CDR2 is SVGAGI (reference sequence). With 4 bases removed from V and 4 bases from J, the gap between germline ends came to 19 bases. The DNA for the CDR3 is TGTGCCAGCAGTTCCAAGGACACGAAAAGAGGCACTGAAGCTTTCTTT. Protein sequence: CASSSKDTKRGTEAFF.

This clonotype was counted only a few times. This rearrangement joins TRBV5-4 to TRBJ2-1, with 8 bases aligning to TRBD2. The CDR3 runs 16 residues. V lost 3 bases to trimming and J lost 6 bases; unmatched junction nucleotides: 11. Germline-derived CDR1 and CDR2 are SGHNT and YYREEE (reference sequence). DNA for the CDR3: TGTGCCAGCAGCTCGGTGGCGGGGGGCGGTCTCAATGAGCAGTTCTTC. Its protein is CASSSVAGGGLNEQFF.

At least ten counts were recorded for this clonotype. The gene calls are TRBV5-1 and TRBJ2-7; D uncertain. Germline CDR1 is SGHRS and CDR2 is YFSETQ. Trimming removed 4 bases at V and 0 bases at J, with 11 bases between. CDR3 length: 14 residues. Here the CDR3 reads CASSPGGGSYEQYF. For the CDR3, the DNA is TGCGCCAGCAGCCCGGGCGGTGGCTCCTACGAGCAGTACTTC.

The rearrangement joins TRBV3-1 to TRBJ2-3; 7 positions agree with TRBD2. Per germline, CDR1 LGHDT and CDR2 YNNKEL (reference sequence). V was pared by 6 bases and J by 4 bases, with 13 bases of the junction left unmatched. The CDR3 consists of 16 residues. Written as DNA, the CDR3 is TGTGCCAGCAGTCCGCCCCTCGGCGGGAGCTCAGATACGCAGTATTTT. Residues: CASSPPLGGSSDTQYF.

This clonotype showed up many times. J is TRBJ1-2 and V is TRBV6-2 or TRBV6-3, with D uncertain. The CDR3 extends over 15 amino acids. Germline assignment: CDR1 MNHEY and CDR2 SVGEGT. Trimming removed 2 bases from V and 6 bases from J, with 16 bases in between. For the CDR3, the DNA is TGTGCCAGCAGTTACCTTCATGGGAGTGCGGATGGCTACACCTTC. Protein sequence: CASSYLHGSADGYTF.